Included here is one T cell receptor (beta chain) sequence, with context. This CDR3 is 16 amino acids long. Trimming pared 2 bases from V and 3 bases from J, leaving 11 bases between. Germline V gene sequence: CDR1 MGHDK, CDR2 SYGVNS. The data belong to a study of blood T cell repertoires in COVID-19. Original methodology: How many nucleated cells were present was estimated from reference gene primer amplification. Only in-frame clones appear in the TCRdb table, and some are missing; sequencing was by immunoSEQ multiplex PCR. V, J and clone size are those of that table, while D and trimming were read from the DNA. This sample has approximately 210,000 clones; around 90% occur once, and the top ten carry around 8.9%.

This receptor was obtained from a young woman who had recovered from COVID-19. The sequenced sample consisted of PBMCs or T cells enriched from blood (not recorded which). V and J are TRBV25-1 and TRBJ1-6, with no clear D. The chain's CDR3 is CASSEDSAFYNSPLHF. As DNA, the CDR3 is TGTGCCAGCAGTGAAGACTCAGCCTTCTATAATTCACCCCTCCACTTT.